These 20 T cell receptor beta chains came from one sample sequenced in a study of tumor-infiltrating lymphocytes in primary liver carcinoma. Synthesis of TCR beta cDNA was carried out from 450 to 650 ng total RNA with a constant-region primer. Slightly modified ARM-PCR, run as three nested multiplex PCR rounds, produced the TCR beta libraries. Running roughly 10 cycles apiece, the first two PCR rounds relied on TRBV1-TRBV30 forward primers together with a C-beta reverse primer. TCRdb analysed the multiplex PCR reads with MiXCR anew, one entry per CDR3 protein. The data contain roughly 20,000 distinct CDR3 sequences, around three quarters of them singletons. Joint extraction of RNA and DNA used about 17-31 mg of bulk tissue that was unsorted. The sequencing sample was made of liver tumor tissue from sampling region 4. Subset here: tumor region T4, right-lateral pole. The source of these receptors is a woman in her thirties with primary liver carcinoma and hepatitis B virus infection.

The V and J genes are TRBV6-6 and TRBJ2-4, with D unresolved. Germline V gives CDR1 MNHNY, CDR2 SVGAGI (reference sequence). CDR3 size: 12 residues. V shed 6 bases and J shed 2 bases, with 5 bases lying between them. CDR3 amino acids: CASRPSKNIQYF. In nucleotides, the CDR3 is TGTGCCAGCAGGCCCTCCAAAAACATTCAGTACTTC.

This clonotype has a handful of counts. The V and J genes are TRBV11-1 and TRBJ1-1, with D possibly matching TRBD1 (5 bases). The CDR3 sequence is 14 residues long. Germline V lookup: CDR1 SGHAT, CDR2 FQDESV (reference sequence). For the CDR3, the DNA is TGTGACAACAACTTCGGGCAGGGCTACACTGAAGCTTTCTTT. Translation gives CDNNFGQGYTEAFF.

Points on this clonotype: Since a much larger clone is just one base distant, this may be a read error. The final CDR3 position lacks the conserved phenylalanine or tryptophan, pointing to a likely read error. This sequence joins TRBV29-1 and TRBJ2-4, with D possibly being TRBD1 or TRBD2 (5 bases each). The germline CDR1 and CDR2 sequences are SQVTM and ANQGSEA. The CDR3 loop spans 15 amino acids. CDR3 in DNA: TGTAGCGTGATAGGGCCCCCGGGGCTGCAAAGCATTCAGTACCTC. Translating it yields CSVIGPPGLQSIQYL.

V usage is TRBV12-3 or TRBV12-4 and J usage is TRBJ1-3; 9 nucleotides match TRBD1. V lost 7 bases to trimming and J lost 7 bases; unmatched junction nucleotides: 8. There are 14 residues in the CDR3. The CDR3 DNA reads TGTGCCAGCAACCAAACAGGGGGCAGGAACACCATATATTTT. It is translated as CASNQTGGRNTIYF.

As to this clonotype: It is likely a read error, because the conserved phenylalanine at the end of the CDR3 is missing. The V and J genes are TRBV11-2 and TRBJ2-1; 7 bases map to TRBD1. This CDR3 has 14 amino acids. CDR1 SGHAT and CDR2 FQNNGV come from the germline V gene. V lost 5 bases, J lost 8 bases, and 9 bases stayed unmatched. CDR3 region: CASSLRGTWYEQFL. CDR3 coding DNA: TGTGCCAGCAGCCTCAGGGGGACGTGGTATGAGCAGTTCCTC.

Regarding this clonotype: The junction and the germline gene differ at one end; a read error may be behind it. This chain joins TRBV9 and TRBJ2-5; D uncertain. The germline CDR1 and CDR2 sequences are SGDLS and YYNGEE. The CDR3 consists of 16 residues. The CDR3 protein is CVSSVEVETRRETQYF. The CDR3 DNA reads TGTGTCAGCAGCGTAGAGGTAGAAACCCGCCGAGAGACCCAGTACTTC.

Turning to this clonotype: The conserved phenylalanine or tryptophan is not found at the CDR3 terminus, so this likely reflects a read error. The CDR3 spells CASSQAVETDYEQYL. CDR3 nucleotide sequence: TGTGCCAGCAGCCAGGCGGTGGAGACTGACTACGAGCAGTACCTC. V usage is TRBV14 and J usage is TRBJ2-7; D is unresolved. Germline CDR1 is SGHDN and CDR2 is FVKESK. CDR3 size: 15 residues. The V and J ends lost 3 bases and 3 bases respectively, with 15 bases between them.

In its sample, this clonotype was seen many times. Mismatch with germline at one junction end may stem from a read error. This chain links TRBV11-1 with TRBJ2-5, with 14 bases lining up with TRBD2. Germline-derived CDR1 and CDR2 are SGHAT and FQDESV (reference sequence). This CDR3 has 15 residues. The CDR3 DNA sequence: TGTGCCAGCAACCTCACGGGACTAGCGGGAGAGTCCCAGTACTTC. It encodes CASNLTGLAGESQYF.

A note on this clonotype: One end of the junction is discordant with germline, which a read error may explain. This sequence joins TRBV7-8 and TRBJ2-2; 7 bases line up with TRBD2. Per the germline V gene, CDR1 is SGHVS and CDR2 is FQNEAQ. The CDR3 runs 16 residues. CDR3 nucleotide sequence: TGTGCCAGCAGCTTAGGGCGGCGGGAGAACACCGGAGAGCTGTCATTT. Its translation is CASSLGRRENTGELSF.

Note on this clonotype: Compared with germline, one end of the junction differs, possibly owing to a read error. The CDR3, as DNA: TGTGTCAGCAGACAGGAACACCTAGGACAGGGGGGACCGCGCAAGCAGTACTTC. This encodes CVSRQEHLGQGGPRKQYF. The V call is TRBV4-2, the J call TRBJ2-7; 10 bases map to TRBD1. This CDR3 region has 18 residues. Germline CDR1 LGHNA, CDR2 YNFKEQ.

The rearrangement joins TRBV12-3 or TRBV12-4 to TRBJ2-1; TRBD2 agrees at 7 bases. V was pared by 10 bases and J by 1 base, with 13 bases of the junction left unmatched. The CDR3 sequence is 16 residues long. The chain's CDR3 is CANRIRGRESYNEQFF. The CDR3 DNA sequence: TGTGCCAATAGAATTAGAGGGAGGGAGTCCTACAATGAGCAGTTCTTC.

Details on this clonotype: At one end, the junction sequence differs from germline, possibly due to a read error. CDR3 in amino acids: CASIQTPGRARGDTQQF. The CDR3 DNA reads as TGTGCCAGCATTCAAACACCTGGGAGGGCCCGAGGGGATACGCAGCAATTT. The chain couples TRBV6-6 to TRBJ2-3, with 7 positions matching TRBD2. Per the germline V gene, CDR1 is MNHNY and CDR2 is SVGAGI (reference sequence). The CDR3 runs 17 residues.

This clonotype showed up just once. This chain joins TRBV6-2 or TRBV6-3 and TRBJ2-7; 8 bases are shared with TRBD2. The CDR3 consists of 13 residues. The V gene's germline CDR1 is MNHEY and CDR2 SVGEGT. The CDR3 spells CGRYGRVSYEQYF. CDR3 in DNA: TGTGGCAGATACGGGAGGGTCTCCTACGAGCAGTACTTC.

About this clonotype itself: One junction end does not reproduce the germline sequence, and a read error may be involved. The rearrangement joins TRBV6-1 to TRBJ2-5, with D possibly being TRBD1 (6 bases). CDR1 is MNHNS and CDR2 is SASEGT in the germline V gene. The CDR3 runs to 14 residues. Here the CDR3 reads CASSECGQSSTHYF. The CDR3 DNA sequence: TGTGCCAGCAGTGAATGCGGACAGTCTTCTACCCACTATTTC.

This clonotype is large in the sample. V and J are TRBV5-1 and TRBJ2-1; D may be TRBD2 (5 bases). V was shortened by 6 bases and J by 1 base, with 17 bases between the two germline ends. Germline CDR1 reads SGHRS; CDR2 reads YFSETQ. The CDR3 loop spans 16 amino acids. The CDR3 sequence is CASTPSPDYSYNEQFF. For the CDR3, the DNA is TGCGCCAGCACCCCGTCCCCAGACTATTCCTACAATGAGCAGTTCTTC.

The chain employs TRBV4-2 and TRBJ2-7; tentatively, D is TRBD1 (6 bases). Per the germline V gene, CDR1 is LGHNA and CDR2 is YNFKEQ. The CDR3 totals 18 residues. V was pared by 10 bases and J by 6 bases, with 34 bases between. The CDR3 loop reads CANNHEHLGQGGPREQYF. DNA for the CDR3: TGTGCCAACAACCACGAACACCTAGGACAAGGGGGACCGCGCGAGCAGTACTTC.

A word on this clonotype: One end of the junction is discordant with germline, which a read error may explain. The V and J genes are TRBV5-1 and TRBJ2-1; D not resolved. CDR3 length equals 16 residues. Germline V gene data show CDR1 as SGHRS and CDR2 as YFSETQ. CDR3 coding DNA: TGTGCCAGTAGCCTTCTGGGCATTAGCTCCTACAATGAGCAGTTCTTC. Protein: CASSLLGISSYNEQFF.

Regarding this clonotype: Its ends do not fully match the called genes, so a read error is possible. The chain combines TRBV11-2 with TRBJ2-3, with 7 bases lining up with TRBD1. Looked up from germline, CDR1 is SGHAT and CDR2 is FQNNGV. The CDR3 consists of 16 residues. CDR3 coding DNA: TGTGCCATCAGCCTGGCGCGACAGGGAAGGGGAGATACGCAGTATTTT. It is translated as CAISLARQGRGDTQYF.

Details on this clonotype: Without the conserved terminal phenylalanine or tryptophan, this CDR3 likely stems from a read error. The chain combines TRBV4-3 with TRBJ2-7, with 9 positions matching TRBD1. This CDR3 is 18 amino acids long. CDR1 LGHNA and CDR2 YSLEER come from the germline V gene. CDR3 protein: CASSQAVTGGHITYGQYS. CDR3 nucleotides: TGCGCCAGCAGCCAAGCTGTGACAGGGGGTCACATTACCTACGGGCAGTACTCC.

The rearrangement joins TRBV4-3 to TRBJ2-1, with D possibly TRBD2 on 6 matching bases. The ends were cut back, 0 bases at V and 3 bases at J, with 9 bases in the middle. Germline-derived CDR1 and CDR2 are LGHNA and YSLEER. The CDR3 has 15 amino acids. For the CDR3, the DNA is TGCGCCAGCAGCCAAGATGCGGGAAGCTACAATGAGCAGTTCTTC. This sequence encodes CASSQDAGSYNEQFF.